The 7 T cell receptor beta chains given below trace back to one sample, sequenced in a study of T cell responses to AZD1222 COVID-19 vaccine. Data came from immunoSEQ multiplex PCR; TCRdb stores just in-frame clones and leaves some out. The repertoire has roughly 120,000 clones, around 92% of them found once; the top ten carry 7.5% to 9%. The sample was peripheral blood, taken on day 0 of AZD1222 vaccination. The receptor set was obtained from an adult in good health.

V usage is TRBV28 and J usage is TRBJ1-2; possibly TRBD1 for D (5 bases). V was pared by 3 bases and J by 4 bases, with 12 bases between. Germline CDR1 is MDHEN and CDR2 is SYDVKM. The CDR3 contains 14 residues. The CDR3 DNA reads as TGTGCCAGCAGTTTTGGAGGGGAAGCCTATGGCTACACCTTC. Translation gives CASSFGGEAYGYTF.

V gene TRBV27 combines with J gene TRBJ1-2, with D hard to call. Germline V gene sequence: CDR1 MNHEY, CDR2 SMNVEV (reference sequence). Trimming shortened V by 6 bases and J by 4 bases, and 15 bases separated the two germline ends. This CDR3 has 14 amino acids. The CDR3 DNA sequence: TGTGCCAGCAGCTATGGTGGGCAGATCTATGGCTACACCTTC. Protein sequence: CASSYGGQIYGYTF.

The gene calls are TRBV28 and TRBJ1-4; 9 bases agree with TRBD1. This CDR3 spans 15 amino acids. The V gene's germline CDR1 is MDHEN and CDR2 SYDVKM. The V and J ends lost 5 bases and 5 bases, in that order; junction bases with no gene match: 6. The CDR3 sequence: CASSRGDRANEKLFF. The CDR3 nucleotides are TGTGCCAGCAGTAGGGGGGACAGGGCCAATGAAAAACTGTTTTTT.

This rearrangement joins TRBV23-1 to TRBJ1-2, with 7 bases identical to TRBD1. TRBV23-1 is an open reading frame whose function is uncertain. Trimming removed 8 bases from V and 2 bases from J; junction bases left unmatched: 5. This CDR3 has 13 amino acids. Here the CDR3 DNA reads TGCGCCAGCGGACGACAGGGAAACTATGGCTACACCTTC. It encodes CASGRQGNYGYTF.

V gene TRBV12-3 or TRBV12-4 combines with J gene TRBJ1-1; no clear D gene. The CDR3 has 13 residues. V was trimmed by 6 bases and J by 0 bases, leaving 8 bases between them. CDR3 coding DNA: TGTGCCAGCAGAACGTCCATGAACACTGAAGCTTTCTTT. Residues: CASRTSMNTEAFF.

This chain connects TRBV28 to TRBJ2-1; 8 nucleotides match TRBD1. This CDR3 region has 17 residues. V gave up 8 bases and J gave up 5 bases; unmatched junction bases: 17. Germline-derived CDR1 and CDR2 are MDHEN and SYDVKM. CDR3 sequence reads: CASVGQGGYLAHNEQFF. CDR3 in DNA: TGTGCCAGCGTAGGACAGGGAGGCTACTTGGCCCACAATGAGCAGTTCTTC.

V gene TRBV4-1 combines with J gene TRBJ1-6; D is unclear. The CDR3 contains 16 residues. Germline CDR1 MGHRA, CDR2 YSYEKL. The ends were cut back, 0 bases at V and 9 bases at J, with 15 bases in the middle. CDR3 sequence: CASSQDSIARGSPLHF. CDR3 in DNA: TGCGCCAGCAGCCAAGATTCGATCGCTCGGGGTTCACCCCTCCACTTT.